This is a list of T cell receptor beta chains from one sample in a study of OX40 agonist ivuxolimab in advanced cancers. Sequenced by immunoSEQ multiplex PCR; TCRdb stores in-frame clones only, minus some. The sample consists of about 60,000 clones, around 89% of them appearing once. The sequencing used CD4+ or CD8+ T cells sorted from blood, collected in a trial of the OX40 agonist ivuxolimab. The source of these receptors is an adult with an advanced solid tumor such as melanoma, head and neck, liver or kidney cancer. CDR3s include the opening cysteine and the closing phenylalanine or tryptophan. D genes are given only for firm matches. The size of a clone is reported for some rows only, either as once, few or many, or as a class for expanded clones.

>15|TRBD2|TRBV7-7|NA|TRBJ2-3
CASSRGLAGTDTQYF
TGTGCTAGCAGCCGAGGACTAGCGGGCACAGATACGCAGTATTTT
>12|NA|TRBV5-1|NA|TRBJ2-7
CASSLAPGEQYF
TGCGCCAGCAGCTTGGCCCCCGGCGAGCAGTACTTC
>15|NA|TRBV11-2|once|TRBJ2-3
CASSLEGVPTDTQYF
TGTGCCAGCAGCTTAGAAGGGGTTCCCACAGATACGCAGTATTTT
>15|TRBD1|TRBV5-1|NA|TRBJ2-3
CASSLGQGSTDTQYF
TGCGCCAGCAGCCTCGGACAGGGGAGCACAGATACGCAGTATTTT
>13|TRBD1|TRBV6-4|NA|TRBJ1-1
CASSDQGGSEAFF
TGTGCCAGCAGTGACCAGGGGGGGTCTGAAGCTTTCTTT
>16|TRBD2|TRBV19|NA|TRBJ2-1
CASSLQGSGGYNEQFF
TGTGCCAGTAGTCTCCAAGGGAGCGGGGGCTACAATGAGCAGTTCTTC
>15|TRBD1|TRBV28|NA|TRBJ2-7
CASSLTGGSTKEQYF
TGTGCCAGCAGCCTCACAGGGGGCTCCACAAAGGAGCAGTACTTC
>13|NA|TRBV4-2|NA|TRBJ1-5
CASSWTVRQPQHF
TGTGCCAGCAGCTGGACAGTCCGACAGCCCCAGCATTTT
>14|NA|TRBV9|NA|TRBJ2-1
CASSVRGWGNEQFF
TGTGCCAGCAGCGTGAGAGGGTGGGGCAATGAGCAGTTCTTC
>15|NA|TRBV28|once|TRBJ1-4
CASSTPGPANEKLFF
TGTGCCAGCTCTACCCCGGGACCAGCTAATGAAAAACTGTTTTTT
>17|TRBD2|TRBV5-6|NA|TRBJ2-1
CASSFRGVAGGRGEQFF
TGTGCCAGCAGTTTCCGGGGGGTAGCGGGAGGGCGAGGTGAGCAGTTCTTC
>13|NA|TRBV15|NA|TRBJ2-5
CATSRDRGETQYF
TGTGCCACCAGCAGAGATCGGGGGGAGACCCAGTACTTC
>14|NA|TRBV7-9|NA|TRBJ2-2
CASSDEGVAGELFF
TGTGCCAGCAGCGACGAGGGGGTGGCCGGGGAGCTGTTTTTT
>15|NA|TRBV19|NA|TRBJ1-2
CASSDGTSLGYGYTF
TGTGCCAGTAGCGACGGGACGTCCTTGGGCTATGGCTACACCTTC
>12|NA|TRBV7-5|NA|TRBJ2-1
CASSLVGNEQFF
TGTGCCAGCAGCTTAGTGGGCAATGAGCAGTTCTTC
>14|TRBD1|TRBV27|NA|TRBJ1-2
CASRRTGLNYGYTF
TGTGCCAGCAGAAGGACAGGTCTTAACTATGGCTACACCTTC
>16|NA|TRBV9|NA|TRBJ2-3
CASSAKGLRGVDTQYF
TGTGCCAGCAGCGCTAAAGGGTTACGAGGGGTAGATACGCAGTATTTT
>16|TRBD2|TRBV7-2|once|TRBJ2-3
CASSPGGTSSTDTQYF
TGTGCCAGCAGCCCGGGGGGGACTAGCAGCACAGATACGCAGTATTTT
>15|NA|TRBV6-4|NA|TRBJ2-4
CASSDLGQGKDIQYF
TGTGCCAGCAGTGACTTGGGGCAGGGAAAGGACATTCAGTACTTC
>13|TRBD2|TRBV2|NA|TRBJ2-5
CAAQPGGKETQYF
TGTGCCGCCCAACCGGGGGGGAAAGAGACCCAGTACTTC
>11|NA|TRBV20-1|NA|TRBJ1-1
CSARGDTEAFF
TGCAGTGCTAGGGGTGACACTGAAGCTTTCTTT
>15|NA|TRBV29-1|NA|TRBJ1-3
CSVAADRTSGNTIYF
TGCAGCGTTGCGGCCGACAGAACCTCTGGAAACACCATATATTTT